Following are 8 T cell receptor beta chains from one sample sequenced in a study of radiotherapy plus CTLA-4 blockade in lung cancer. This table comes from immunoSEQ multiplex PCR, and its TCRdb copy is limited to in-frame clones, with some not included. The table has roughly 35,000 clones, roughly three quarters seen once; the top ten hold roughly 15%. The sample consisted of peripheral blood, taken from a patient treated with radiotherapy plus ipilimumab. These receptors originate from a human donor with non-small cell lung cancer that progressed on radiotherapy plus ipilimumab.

CDR3 sequence reads: CASSVTGLGQETQYF. The CDR3 nucleotides are TGTGCCAGCAGCGTCACAGGTCTGGGGCAAGAGACCCAGTACTTC. The V gene is TRBV9, the J gene TRBJ2-5; tentative D call: TRBD1 (5 bases). Germline assignment: CDR1 SGDLS and CDR2 YYNGEE. CDR3 length: 15 residues. V dropped 2 bases and J dropped 2 bases, with 13 bases sitting between them. Together with reference TRBV9 and TRBJ2-5, the CDR3 gives the full variable domain: DSGVTQTPKHLITATGQRVTLRCSPRSGDLSVYWYQQSLDQGLQFLIQYYNGEERAKGNILERFSAQQFPDLHSELNLSSLELGDSALYFCASSVTGLGQETQYFGPGTRLLVL.

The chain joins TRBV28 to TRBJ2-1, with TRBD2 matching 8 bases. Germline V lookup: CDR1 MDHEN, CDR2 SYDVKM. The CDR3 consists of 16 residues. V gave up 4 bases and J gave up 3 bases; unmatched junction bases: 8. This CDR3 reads CASSSSSGGGYNEQFF. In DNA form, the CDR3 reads TGTGCCAGCAGTTCCTCCTCGGGGGGGGGCTACAATGAGCAGTTCTTC.

In DNA form, the CDR3 reads TGTGCCAGCAGGGGGACATTTCCTTATGGCTACACCTTC. It translates to CASRGTFPYGYTF. The genes are TRBV27 and TRBJ1-2; possible D gene TRBD1, 6 bases. Trimming cost V 6 bases and J 5 bases, with 13 bases left between them. The CDR3 has 13 residues. Germline-derived CDR1 and CDR2 are MNHEY and SMNVEV (reference sequence).

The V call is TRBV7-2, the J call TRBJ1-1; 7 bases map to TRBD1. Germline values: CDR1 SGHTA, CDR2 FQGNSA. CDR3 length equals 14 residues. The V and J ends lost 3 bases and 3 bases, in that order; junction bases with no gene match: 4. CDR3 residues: CASSFPGQYTEAFF. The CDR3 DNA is TGTGCCAGCAGCTTCCCGGGACAGTACACTGAAGCTTTCTTT.

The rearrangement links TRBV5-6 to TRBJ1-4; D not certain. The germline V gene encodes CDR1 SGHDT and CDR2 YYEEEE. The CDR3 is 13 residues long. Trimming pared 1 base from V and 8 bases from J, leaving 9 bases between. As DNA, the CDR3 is TGTGCCAGCAGCTTGAGGGCCGTGGAAAAACTGTTTTTT. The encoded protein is CASSLRAVEKLFF.

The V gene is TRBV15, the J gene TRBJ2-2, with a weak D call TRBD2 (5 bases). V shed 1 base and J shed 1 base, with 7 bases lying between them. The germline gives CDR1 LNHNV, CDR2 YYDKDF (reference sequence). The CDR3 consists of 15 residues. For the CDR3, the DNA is TGTGCCACCAGCAGAGTACGGGAGAACACCGGGGAGCTGTTTTTT. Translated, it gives CATSRVRENTGELFF.

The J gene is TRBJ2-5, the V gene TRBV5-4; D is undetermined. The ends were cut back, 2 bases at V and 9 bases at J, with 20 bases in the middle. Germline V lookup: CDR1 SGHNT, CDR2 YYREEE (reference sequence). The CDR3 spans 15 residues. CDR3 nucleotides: TGTGCCAGCAGCTTAGATCCGGCAGTCAAGGGTGCCCAGTACTTC. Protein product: CASSLDPAVKGAQYF.

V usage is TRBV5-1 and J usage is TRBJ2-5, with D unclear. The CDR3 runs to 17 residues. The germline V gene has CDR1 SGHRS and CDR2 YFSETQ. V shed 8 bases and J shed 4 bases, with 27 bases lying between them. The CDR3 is CASLTAGGNLRRETQYF. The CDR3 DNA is TGCGCCAGTCTAACGGCAGGCGGAAATCTCCGACGAGAGACCCAGTACTTC.